These 19 T cell receptor beta chains were sequenced from one sample in a study of shared clonotypes between healthy human individuals. Clones were read by immunoSEQ multiplex PCR, and TCRdb kept only the in-frame ones, dropping some. The sample comprises over 700,000 clones, 72% of which are singletons, and more than 1.5% rests with the top ten. Sequenced input: memory CD4+ T cells sorted from blood. Subset here: CD45RA-negative fraction. The source of these receptors is a woman between 25 and 40 years old in good health.

This chain uses TRBV28 with TRBJ1-2; 8 bases line up with TRBD1. The ends lost 4 bases at V and 2 bases at J; junction bases unmatched: 6. The CDR3 length is 15 residues. The V gene's germline CDR1 is MDHEN and CDR2 SYDVKM. CDR3 bases: TGTGCCAGCAGTTCTTGGACAGGGTCGAACTATGGCTACACCTTC. Amino acids: CASSSWTGSNYGYTF.

This clone was recorded once. This CDR3 is also generated by other DNA sequences in the sample. The V and J genes are TRBV5-1 and TRBJ1-2; 7 bases map to TRBD1. The V and J ends lost 1 base and 8 bases, in that order; junction bases with no gene match: 2. The CDR3 spans 12 residues. From germline, CDR1 is SGHRS and CDR2 YFSETQ. CDR3 DNA sequence: TGCGCCAGCAGCTTGCCAGGGGGAGGCTACACCTTC. It is translated as CASSLPGGGYTF.

This chain connects TRBV5-1 to TRBJ1-2; 9 bases map to TRBD1. This CDR3 comprises 17 residues. From germline, CDR1 is SGHRS and CDR2 YFSETQ. V was pared by 4 bases and J by 7 bases, with 17 bases of the junction left unmatched. CDR3 bases: TGCGCCAGCAGCCCCAACCCCCGAAGAGGGACAGGGCCTGGCTACACCTTC. Amino acids: CASSPNPRRGTGPGYTF.

The gene calls are TRBV30 and TRBJ1-3, with D perhaps TRBD1 (6 bases). In germline, CDR1 is GTSNPN, CDR2 SVGIG (reference sequence). This CDR3 comprises 13 residues. Trimming left V 5 bases short and J 2 bases short, with 10 bases between. CDR3 DNA: TGTGCCTGGCAGGGGCCTCCTGGAAACACCATATATTTT. Translated: CAWQGPPGNTIYF.

The gene calls are TRBV9 and TRBJ2-7; D not certain. Germline V lookup: CDR1 SGDLS, CDR2 YYNGEE. V was cut by 0 bases and J by 5 bases, with 12 bases left in between. This CDR3 is 14 amino acids long. For the CDR3, the DNA is TGTGCCAGCAGCGTAGGGCCCCCTCCCAACGAGCAGTACTTC. This sequence encodes CASSVGPPPNEQYF.

This clone has ten or more counts. The V gene is TRBV27, the J gene TRBJ1-1, with 7 bases identical to TRBD1. The CDR3 loop spans 15 amino acids. With V trimmed by 5 bases and J by 1 base, 7 bases remained unmatched. CDR1 and CDR2 from the germline V gene are MNHEY and SMNVEV (reference sequence). Here the CDR3 DNA reads TGTGCCAGCAGTCCAAGGGACAGCCAGAACACTGAAGCTTTCTTT. Its translation: CASSPRDSQNTEAFF.

The J gene is TRBJ2-3, the V gene TRBV5-1; 7 bases agree with TRBD1. V shed 0 bases, J shed 1 base, and the junction held 2 bases outside the gene matches. Germline V gives CDR1 SGHRS, CDR2 YFSETQ. CDR3 length: 15 residues. CDR3: CASSLDGQGTDTQYF. The CDR3 nucleotides are TGCGCCAGCAGCTTGGATGGACAGGGCACAGATACGCAGTATTTT.

J is TRBJ2-5 and V is TRBV2; possibly TRBD2 for D (5 bases). Between the trimmed V and J ends, which lost 6 bases and 5 bases, there was a span of 19 bases. Germline V lookup: CDR1 SNHLY, CDR2 FYNNEI. The CDR3 extends over 15 amino acids. CDR3 sequence: CASSETGFGVETQYF. The CDR3 DNA sequence: TGTGCCAGCAGCGAAACGGGATTTGGGGTGGAGACCCAGTACTTC.

In this sample, this clone turned up a few times. The rearrangement links TRBV6-1 to TRBJ1-4, with D possibly TRBD1 on 6 matching bases. The germline V gene has CDR1 MNHNS and CDR2 SASEGT. Trimming cost V 2 bases and J 12 bases, with 16 bases left between them. The CDR3 contains 14 residues. This CDR3 is CASSERDTVSELFF. CDR3 nucleotides: TGTGCCAGCAGTGAACGGGACACCGTCTCGGAACTGTTTTTT.

The DNA for the CDR3 is TGTGCCAGCAGTTTCGGCGATCAACGGATCAATCAGCCCCAGCATTTT. Amino acids: CASSFGDQRINQPQHF. The chain employs TRBV28 and TRBJ1-5; D is undetermined. The V end lost 3 bases, the J end lost 3 bases, and 15 bases lay between the germline ends. This CDR3 contains 16 residues. Germline CDR1 MDHEN, CDR2 SYDVKM.

This clone appeared a few times. V usage is TRBV19 and J usage is TRBJ2-3, with a possible D match to TRBD2 (5 bases). Trimming cost V 5 bases and J 4 bases, with 13 bases left between them. Germline CDR1 LNHDA, CDR2 SQIVND (reference sequence). The CDR3 has 14 residues. The CDR3 nucleotides are TGTGCCAGTAGTCTTGGACTCGGGGCAGATACGCAGTATTTT. This sequence encodes CASSLGLGADTQYF.

Only one count was recorded for this clone. The chain couples TRBV9 to TRBJ2-7; TRBD2 matches 10 bases. Germline assignment: CDR1 SGDLS and CDR2 YYNGEE. This CDR3 contains 15 residues. V was pared by 3 bases and J by 3 bases, with 6 bases of the junction left unmatched. The DNA for the CDR3 is TGTGCCAGCAGCGATCAAGCGGGAGGGGGCTACGAGCAGTACTTC. Its translation is CASSDQAGGGYEQYF.

This rearrangement joins TRBV28 to TRBJ1-5, with D possibly being TRBD1 (6 bases). Germline assignment: CDR1 MDHEN and CDR2 SYDVKM. The CDR3 has 14 residues. The V gene lost 6 bases and the J gene lost 9 bases, with 18 bases spanning the gap. The CDR3: CASSSGQLSRPQHF. The CDR3 DNA reads TGTGCCAGCAGCTCAGGACAGCTAAGTAGGCCCCAGCATTTT.

CDR3 sequence (DNA): TGCGCCAGCAGTTCCGGGACCCTCCTCCAGACCCAGTACTTC. Translation: CASSSGTLLQTQYF. The V and J genes are TRBV5-1 and TRBJ2-5; D is possibly TRBD1 or TRBD2 (5 bases each). Trimming removed 5 bases at V and 6 bases at J, with 17 bases between. This CDR3 is 14 amino acids long. Germline CDR1 is SGHRS and CDR2 is YFSETQ.

The rearrangement joins TRBV11-2 to TRBJ2-1; D is possibly TRBD2 (6 bases). From germline, CDR1 is SGHAT and CDR2 FQNNGV. The CDR3 loop spans 15 amino acids. The V end was cut by 2 bases, the J end by 8 bases, with 16 bases between. Written as DNA, the CDR3 is TGTGCCAGCAGCTTATCGCGGGAAGGGTTCGATGAGCAGTTCTTC. This translates into CASSLSREGFDEQFF. The variable domain in full, completed from reference TRBV11-2 and TRBJ2-1, reads EAGVAQSPRYKIIEKRQSVAFWCNPISGHATLYWYQQILGQGPKLLIQFQNNGVVDDSQLPKDRFSAERLKGVDSTLKIQPAKLEDSAVYLCASSLSREGFDEQFFGPGTRLTVL.

The V and J genes are TRBV5-1 and TRBJ2-7; maybe TRBD1 (6 bases). CDR1 and CDR2 from the germline V gene are SGHRS and YFSETQ. This CDR3 has 14 residues. The ends were cut back, 4 bases at V and 0 bases at J, with 11 bases in the middle. The CDR3 DNA reads as TGCGCCAGCAGCGGGGGCCCGAGCTCCTACGAGCAGTACTTC. The encoded protein is CASSGGPSSYEQYF.

Comments on this clone: This same CDR3 is encoded by further DNA sequences in the sample. The V gene is TRBV4-1, the J gene TRBJ2-1, with 11 bases fitting TRBD2. The CDR3 is 15 amino acids. Germline values: CDR1 MGHRA, CDR2 YSYEKL. Losses at the gene ends were 4 bases for V and 4 bases for J; bases not matched to a gene: 3. The CDR3 is CASSPTSGEYNEQFF. The CDR3 region has the DNA TGCGCCAGCAGCCCGACTAGCGGGGAGTACAATGAGCAGTTCTTC.

The chain links TRBV5-4 to TRBJ1-3; TRBD1 agrees at 8 bases. The junction had 8 bases not matched to a gene; V was cut back by 8 bases and J by 4 bases. The CDR3 is 14 amino acids. Germline V gene data show CDR1 as SGHNT and CDR2 as YYREEE (reference sequence). CDR3 residues: CASFPQGAGNTIYF. In DNA form, the CDR3 reads TGTGCCAGTTTCCCGCAGGGGGCCGGAAACACCATATATTTT.

The chain recombines TRBV5-4 with TRBJ2-1, with 9 positions matching TRBD2. Germline CDR1 reads SGHNT; CDR2 reads YYREEE (reference sequence). V lost 0 bases to trimming and J lost 3 bases; unmatched junction nucleotides: 7. The CDR3 consists of 17 residues. DNA for the CDR3: TGTGCCAGCAGCTTGGCCGTAGCGGGAGCGATCTACAATGAGCAGTTCTTC. As protein: CASSLAVAGAIYNEQFF.